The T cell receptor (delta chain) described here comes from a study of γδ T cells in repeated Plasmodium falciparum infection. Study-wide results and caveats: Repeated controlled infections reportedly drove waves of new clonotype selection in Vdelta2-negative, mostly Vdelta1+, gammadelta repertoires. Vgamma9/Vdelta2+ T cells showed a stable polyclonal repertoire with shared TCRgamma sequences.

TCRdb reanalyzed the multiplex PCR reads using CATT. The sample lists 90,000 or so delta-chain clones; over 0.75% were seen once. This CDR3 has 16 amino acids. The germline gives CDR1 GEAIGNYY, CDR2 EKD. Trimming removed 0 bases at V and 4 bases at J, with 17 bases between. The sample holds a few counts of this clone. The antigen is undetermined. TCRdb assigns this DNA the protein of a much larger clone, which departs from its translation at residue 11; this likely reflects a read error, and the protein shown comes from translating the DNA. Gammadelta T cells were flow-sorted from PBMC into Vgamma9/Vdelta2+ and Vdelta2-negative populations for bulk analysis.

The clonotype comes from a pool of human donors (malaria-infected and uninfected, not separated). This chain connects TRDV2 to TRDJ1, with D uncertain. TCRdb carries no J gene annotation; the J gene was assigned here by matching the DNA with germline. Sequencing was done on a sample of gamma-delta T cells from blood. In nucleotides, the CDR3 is TGTGCCTGTGACACCGTGGAGGTCCAGTACATCGATAAACTCATCTTT. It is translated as CACDTVEVQYIDKLIF.